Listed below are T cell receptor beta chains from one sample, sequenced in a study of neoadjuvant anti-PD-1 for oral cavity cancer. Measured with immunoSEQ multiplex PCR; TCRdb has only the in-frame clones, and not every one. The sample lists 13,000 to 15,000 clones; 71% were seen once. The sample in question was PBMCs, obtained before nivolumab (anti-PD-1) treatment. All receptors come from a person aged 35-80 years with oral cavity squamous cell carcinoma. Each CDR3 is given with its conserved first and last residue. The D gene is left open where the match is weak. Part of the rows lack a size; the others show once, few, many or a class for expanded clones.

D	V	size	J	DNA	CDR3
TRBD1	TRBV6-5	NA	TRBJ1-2	TGTGCCAGCAGTTACTCGGACAGGGGGCCCGCCTATGGCTACACCTTC	CASSYSDRGPAYGYTF
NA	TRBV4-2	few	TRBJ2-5	TGTGCCAGCAGCCCCCTCACGTGGGCTACACAAGAGACCCAGTACTTC	CASSPLTWATQETQYF
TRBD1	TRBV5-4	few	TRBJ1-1	TGTGCCAGCAGCTTCAACAGGGGGGTAATGAACACTGAAGCTTTCTTT	CASSFNRGVMNTEAFF
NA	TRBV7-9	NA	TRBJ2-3	TGTGCCAGCAGCCTCTTTTTTGAGGCTTCGGCGAACGCAGATACGCAGTATTTT	CASSLFFEASANADTQYF
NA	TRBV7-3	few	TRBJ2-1	TGTGCCAGCAGCTTAGGGGACTACAATGAGCAGTTCTTC	CASSLGDYNEQFF
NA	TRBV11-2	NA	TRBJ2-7	TGTGCCAGCAGCACCTACCGGGGGTTGGGTGACGAGCAGTACTTC	CASSTYRGLGDEQYF
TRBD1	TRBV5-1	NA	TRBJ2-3	TGCGCCAGCAGCCCCTCGGGACAGAGCACAGATACGCAGTATTTT	CASSPSGQSTDTQYF
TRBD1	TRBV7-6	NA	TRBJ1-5	TGTGCCAGCAGCCCCGGGACAGGGAATTCCAATCAGCCCCAGCATTTT	CASSPGTGNSNQPQHF
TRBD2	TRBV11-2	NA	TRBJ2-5	TGTGCCAGCAGCTTCGGAGCCCTACGTCTAGCGGGCAAACAAGAGACCCAGTACTTC	CASSFGALRLAGKQETQYF
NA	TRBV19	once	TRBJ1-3	TGTGCCAGTAAGAACCCCTGGAGGCTGGGTGGAAACACCATATATTTT	CASKNPWRLGGNTIYF
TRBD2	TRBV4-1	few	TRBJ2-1	TGCGCCAGCAGCCAAGGACTAGCGGGAGGCGATGAGCAGTTCTTC	CASSQGLAGGDEQFF
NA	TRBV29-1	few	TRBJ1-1	TGCAGCGTTGCCCGGACAGCCATGAACACTGAAGCTTTCTTT	CSVARTAMNTEAFF
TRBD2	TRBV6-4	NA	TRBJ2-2	TGTGCCAGCAGTGAGCGGGGGACCACCGGGGAGCTGTTTTTT	CASSERGTTGELFF
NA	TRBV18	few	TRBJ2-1	TGTGCCAGCTCACCACCGACTGGGGGGAATGAGCAGTTCTTC	CASSPPTGGNEQFF
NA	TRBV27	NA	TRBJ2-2	TGTGCCAGCAGTTTTTGGCAGATCAACACCGGGGAGCTGTTTTTT	CASSFWQINTGELFF
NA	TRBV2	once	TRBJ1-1	TGTGCCAGCAGTGTTGGAGGGGTGGGTGAAGCTTTCTTT	CASSVGGVGEAFF
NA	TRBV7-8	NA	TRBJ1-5	TGTGCCAGCAGCTTAATGTCTCTTGGGGTCCAGCATTTT	CASSLMSLGVQHF
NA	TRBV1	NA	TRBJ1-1	TGCACCAGCAGCCTGCTGGGACCGCGGAACACTGAAGCTTTCTTT	CTSSLLGPRNTEAFF
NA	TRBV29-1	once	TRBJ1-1	TGCAGCGCAGGACAGTGGAGGACTGAAGCTTTCTTT	CSAGQWRTEAFF
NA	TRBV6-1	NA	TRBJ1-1	TGTGCCAGCAGTGAAGCGCAGGTGAGGGTAAGGACTGAAGCTTTCTTT	CASSEAQVRVRTEAFF
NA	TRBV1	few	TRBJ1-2	TGCACCAGCAGCCAGTGCGGGGGCAGGCGATTTAACTATGGCTACACCTTC	CTSSQCGGRRFNYGYTF
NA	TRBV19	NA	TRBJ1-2	TGTGCCAGTAGACGGGACACTGCTAACTATGGCTACACCTTC	CASRRDTANYGYTF
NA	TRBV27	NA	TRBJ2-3	TGTGCCAGCAGTATGACGATAGATGGACTCACAGATACGCAGTATTTT	CASSMTIDGLTDTQYF
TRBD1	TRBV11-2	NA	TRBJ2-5	TGTGCCAGCAGCTTTTCGGGACAGGCTCGCGCTGGCTTAAAAGAGACCCAGTACTTC	CASSFSGQARAGLKETQYF
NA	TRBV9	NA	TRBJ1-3	TGTGCCAGCAGCCCTGGGCAGGGAACCGGAAACACCATATATTTT	CASSPGQGTGNTIYF
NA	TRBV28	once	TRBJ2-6	TGTGCCAGCAGTTACGCCCGGGAAGGGTTCAGCTCTGGGGCCAACGTCCTGACTTTC	CASSYAREGFSSGANVLTF
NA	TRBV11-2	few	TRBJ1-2	TGTGCCAGCAAGGCGACTAACTATGGCTACACCTTC	CASKATNYGYTF
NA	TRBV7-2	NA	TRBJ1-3	TGTGCCAGCAGCTTAGCGCAGGGTGGAGGAAACACCATATATTTT	CASSLAQGGGNTIYF
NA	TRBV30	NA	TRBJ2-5	TGTGCCTGTGGGCAGGGTAGGCAAGAGACCCAGTACTTC	CACGQGRQETQYF
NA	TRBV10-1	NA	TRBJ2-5	TGCGCCAGCAGTGTGGGCATAGGGTACCAAGAGACCCAGTACTTC	CASSVGIGYQETQYF
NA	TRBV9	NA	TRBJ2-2	TGTGCCAGCAGCCCCGGGGGACAGAACGGGGAGCTGTTTTTT	CASSPGGQNGELFF